The 16 T cell receptor beta chains given below trace back to one sample, sequenced in a study of shared clonotypes between healthy human individuals. Repertoires were generated with immunoSEQ multiplex PCR, while TCRdb's copy carries only in-frame clones and drops some. The sample lists under 2.5 million clones, about nine tenths occurring once. The sample comprised naive CD4+ T cells from PBMCs. Described subset: CD45RA+ positively selected. These receptors all stem from a man younger than 35 in good health. Some clones in this sample may be carry-over from other donors' samples.

This clone is a singleton in its sample. This chain connects TRBV2 to TRBJ2-3, with TRBD2 identical over 9 bases. The CDR3 has 16 amino acids. After removal of 4 bases from V and 4 bases from J, the junction contained 9 bases not matched to a gene. CDR1 SNHLY and CDR2 FYNNEI come from the germline V gene. The CDR3 here is CASSGGAGGRADTQYF. For the CDR3, the DNA is TGTGCCAGCAGTGGTGGAGCGGGAGGACGGGCAGATACGCAGTATTTT. Full variable domain (remainder filled in from reference TRBV2 and TRBJ2-3): EPEVTQTPSHQVTQMGQEVILRCVPISNHLYFYWYRQILGQKVEFLVSFYNNEISEKSEIFDDQFSVERPDGSNFTLKIRSTKLEDSAMYFCASSGGAGGRADTQYFGPGTRLTVL.

The genes are TRBV7-3 and TRBJ2-3; 12 nucleotides line up with TRBD1. Per the germline V gene, CDR1 is SGHTA and CDR2 is FQGTGA. The CDR3 covers 17 residues. J was trimmed by 1 base and V by 6 bases; bases with no gene match: 8. CDR3 sequence reads: CASSPTGTGGGTDTQYF. The CDR3 DNA reads as TGTGCCAGCAGTCCAACCGGGACAGGGGGCGGCACAGATACGCAGTATTTT.

The gene calls are TRBV7-9 and TRBJ1-5; D possibly corresponds to TRBD1 (5 bases). CDR1 and CDR2 (germline): SEHNR, FQNEAQ (reference sequence). V gave up 4 bases and J gave up 0 bases, with 7 bases separating them. This CDR3 contains 14 residues. The CDR3 loop is CASSSGYSNQPQHF. In DNA, the CDR3 is TGTGCCAGCAGCTCAGGGTATAGCAATCAGCCCCAGCATTTT.

The chain employs TRBV7-9 and TRBJ2-5; 10 nucleotides agree with TRBD2. Germline assignment: CDR1 SEHNR and CDR2 FQNEAQ (reference sequence). V shed 2 bases and J 5 bases; nucleotides not matched to a gene: 2. The CDR3 runs 14 residues. CDR3 DNA: TGTGCCAGCAGCTTACTAGCGGGGGCCGAGACCCAGTACTTC. It translates to CASSLLAGAETQYF.

This sequence joins TRBV27 and TRBJ2-3; no clear D. The CDR3 is 12 amino acids. CDR1 is MNHEY, CDR2 SMNVEV, per germline (reference sequence). V was shortened by 6 bases and J by 4 bases, with 8 bases between the two germline ends. CDR3 region: CASSHPSDTQYF. The CDR3 DNA is TGTGCCAGCAGCCACCCCTCAGATACGCAGTATTTT.

The chain has TRBV19 and TRBJ2-5; weak D call: TRBD2 (7 bases). Germline V gene lookup returns CDR1 LNHDA and CDR2 SQIVND (reference sequence). The CDR3 contains 15 residues. Trimming removed 3 bases from V and 5 bases from J, with 16 bases in between. This chain's CDR3 is CASSITGRVTETQYF. The CDR3 DNA reads as TGTGCCAGTAGTATCACAGGGAGGGTAACGGAGACCCAGTACTTC.

The CDR3 is CASSPSRGITGEAFF. CDR3 DNA sequence: TGTGCCAGCAGCCCGTCAAGGGGGATCACGGGTGAAGCTTTCTTT. This chain uses TRBV5-4 with TRBJ1-1, with D maybe TRBD1 (6 bases). The CDR3 is 15 amino acids. The V end was cut by 4 bases, the J end by 7 bases, with 20 bases between. The germline CDR1 and CDR2 sequences are SGHNT and YYREEE (reference sequence).

This chain links TRBV27 with TRBJ2-5; tentatively, D is TRBD1 or TRBD2 (6 bases each). V was pared by 8 bases and J by 5 bases, with 18 bases between. Germline assignment: CDR1 MNHEY and CDR2 SMNVEV (reference sequence). CDR3 length: 14 amino acids. CDR3: CASGYRSGAETQYF. The CDR3 region has the DNA TGTGCCAGCGGGTACAGATCGGGGGCGGAGACCCAGTACTTC.

This clone was observed a single time. The chain couples TRBV5-1 to TRBJ2-5; no reliable D call. From germline, CDR1 is SGHRS and CDR2 YFSETQ. The CDR3 runs 14 residues. With 5 bases removed from V and 2 bases from J, the gap between germline ends came to 13 bases. The CDR3: CASRLVPAQETQYF. CDR3 DNA: TGCGCCAGCAGACTTGTCCCGGCTCAAGAGACCCAGTACTTC.

The V and J genes are TRBV2 and TRBJ2-1; 10 nucleotides match TRBD2. The CDR3 has 15 amino acids. Germline V gene lookup returns CDR1 SNHLY and CDR2 FYNNEI. The J segment lost 4 bases and the V segment lost 8 bases, leaving 8 bases of the junction unmatched. The CDR3 DNA reads as TGTGCCAGCGTATCTAGCGGGAGTAAGTACAATGAGCAGTTCTTC. Amino acids: CASVSSGSKYNEQFF.

This chain connects TRBV28 to TRBJ2-1; D not resolved. The CDR3 is 12 amino acids. CDR1 is MDHEN, CDR2 SYDVKM, per germline. V dropped 7 bases and J dropped 7 bases, with 11 bases sitting between them. The CDR3 region is CASNEIRNEQFF. CDR3 nucleotide sequence: TGTGCCAGCAACGAGATAAGGAATGAGCAGTTCTTC. Variable domain in full (rest from reference TRBV28 and TRBJ2-1): DVKVTQSSRYLVKRTGEKVFLECVQDMDHENMFWYRQDPGLGLRLIYFSYDVKMKEKGDIPEGYSVSREKKERFSLILESASTNQTSMYLCASNEIRNEQFFGPGTRLTVL.

V is TRBV5-1 and J is TRBJ2-1; TRBD2 matches at 11 bases. V dropped 0 bases and J dropped 6; count of bases not matched to a gene: 2. The germline CDR1 and CDR2 sequences are SGHRS and YFSETQ. The CDR3 is 15 amino acids. The DNA for the CDR3 is TGCGCCAGCAGCTTGGATAGCGGGAGGGGCAATGAGCAGTTCTTC. Encoded protein: CASSLDSGRGNEQFF.

The chain employs TRBV9 and TRBJ2-5, with unresolved D. V lost 0 bases, J lost 4 bases, and 16 bases lay in between. Germline V gene sequence: CDR1 SGDLS, CDR2 YYNGEE. There are 16 residues in the CDR3. CDR3 nucleotide sequence: TGTGCCAGCAGCGTAGTTCCGACCCGCCGCCGAGAGACCCAGTACTTC. Its protein product is CASSVVPTRRRETQYF.

This clone was picked up one time. The CDR3 DNA is TGTGCCAGCAGCCACCGGGGGGCACGTGAGACCCAGTACTTC. Translation gives CASSHRGARETQYF. The chain uses TRBV14 and TRBJ2-5; tentative D call: TRBD2 (7 bases). The CDR3 is 14 amino acids. The V gene's germline CDR1 is SGHDN and CDR2 FVKESK. V was trimmed by 3 bases and J by 5 bases, leaving 13 bases between them.

The V gene is TRBV27, the J gene TRBJ1-5, with TRBD1 matching 8 bases. The CDR3 is 14 residues long. The trim removed 6 bases at V and 5 bases at J, leaving 6 bases unmatched. Looked up from germline, CDR1 is MNHEY and CDR2 is SMNVEV (reference sequence). CDR3 loop: CASRYTGGDQPQHF. As DNA, the CDR3 is TGTGCCAGCAGATATACAGGGGGTGATCAGCCCCAGCATTTT.

The V call is TRBV27, the J call TRBJ1-1; TRBD1 matches at 8 bases. V shed 5 bases, J shed 6 bases, and the junction held 11 bases outside the gene matches. The CDR3 has 15 amino acids. Germline-derived CDR1 and CDR2 are MNHEY and SMNVEV (reference sequence). CDR3 nucleotides: TGTGCCAGCAGTCTGACAGGGGCCACGATGGCTGAAGCTTTCTTT. This translates into CASSLTGATMAEAFF.